The clone carrying this T cell receptor beta chain was seen only once. Repertoires were generated with immunoSEQ multiplex PCR, while TCRdb's copy carries only in-frame clones and drops some. Here the sample spans around 52,000 clones, approximately 87% being singletons. V was clipped by 3 bases and J by 4 bases; unmatched bases: 5. In germline, CDR1 is SEHNR, CDR2 FQNEAQ (reference sequence). The CDR3 consists of 14 residues. This specimen belongs to a study of T cell changes during pregnancy in multiple sclerosis. Sequencing was done on a sample of peripheral blood from another person, used as feeder cells. The chain recombines TRBV7-9 with TRBJ1-2; TRBD1 aligns across 7 bases. The TCR comes from a human donor whose cells served as feeder cells for cultures in a pregnancy study. The CDR3 sequence is CASSFPGQSYGYTF. DNA of the CDR3: TGTGCCAGCAGCTTCCCGGGACAGAGCTATGGCTACACCTTC.